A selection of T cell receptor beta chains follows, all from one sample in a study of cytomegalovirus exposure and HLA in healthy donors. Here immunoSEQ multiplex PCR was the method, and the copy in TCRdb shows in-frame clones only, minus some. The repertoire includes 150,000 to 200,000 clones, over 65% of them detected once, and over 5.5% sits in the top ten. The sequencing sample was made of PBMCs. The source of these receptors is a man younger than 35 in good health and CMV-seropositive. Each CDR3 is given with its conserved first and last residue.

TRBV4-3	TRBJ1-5	CASSQRGGGQPQHF
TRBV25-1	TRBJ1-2	CASSKGGQNSFSYGYTF
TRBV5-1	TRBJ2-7	CASSPDGVAYEQYF
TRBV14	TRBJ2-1	CASSPGEDLNSYNEQFF
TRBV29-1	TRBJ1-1	CSALGATVNTEAFF
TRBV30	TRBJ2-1	CAWSVLAGAFEQFF
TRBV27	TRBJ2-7	CASSLGGRGYEQYF
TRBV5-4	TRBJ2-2	CASSLAYRGSTGELFF
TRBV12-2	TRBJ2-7	CASPLGGSSYEQYF
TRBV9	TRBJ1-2	CASSADEVGGYTF
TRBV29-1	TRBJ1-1	CSVGFSSLGGPLPWDTEAFF
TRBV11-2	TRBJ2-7	CASGLAGNYEQYF
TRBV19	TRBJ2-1	CASRPGQGWHEQFF
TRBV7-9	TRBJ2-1	CASSQEVGYEQFF
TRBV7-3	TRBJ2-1	CASSKSGESSYNEQFF
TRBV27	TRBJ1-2	CASSLFVGTGGAYGYTF
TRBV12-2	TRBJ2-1	CASRSPSSGIQFF
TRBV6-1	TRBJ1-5	CASSEAGRDRGQPQHF
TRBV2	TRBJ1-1	CASRGGGGTEAFF
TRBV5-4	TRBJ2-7	CASSSPGVLSYEQYF
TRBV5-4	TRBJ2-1	CASSSTTSGSLNEQFF
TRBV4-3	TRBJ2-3	CANSQDTGRTDTQYF
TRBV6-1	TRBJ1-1	CASRDRKEYTEAFF
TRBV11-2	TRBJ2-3	CASRGSTDTQYF
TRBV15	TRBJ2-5	CATSRGIKMTSGRTQYF
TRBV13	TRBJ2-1	CASSSLRGMVEQFF
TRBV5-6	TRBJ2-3	CASSSFTTSTDTQYF
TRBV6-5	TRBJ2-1	CASSYPRQGAGNEQFF
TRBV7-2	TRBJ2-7	CASSFPAGSGLSYEQYF
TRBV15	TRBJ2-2	CATSRDREREGYENTGELFF
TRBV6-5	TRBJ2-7	CASSYDYRDSLYEQYF
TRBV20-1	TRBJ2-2	CSAGGPGELFF
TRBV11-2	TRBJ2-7	CASSLGHEQYF
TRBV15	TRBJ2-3	CATSRDPFLDTQYF
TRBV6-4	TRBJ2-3	CASSDGQGADTQYF
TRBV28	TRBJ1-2	CASSLTGRGRRDGYTF
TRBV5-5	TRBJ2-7	CASSLGHSPAYEQYF
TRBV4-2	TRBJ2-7	CASSQGSGAGTSGPMGEQYF
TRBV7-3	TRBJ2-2	CASSLSLANTGELFF
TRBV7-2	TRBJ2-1	CASSLEEPSYNEQFF
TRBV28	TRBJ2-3	CATNRGWAQYF
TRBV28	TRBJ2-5	CASSETGGPQETQYF
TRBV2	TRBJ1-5	CASSDRDRGNQPQHF
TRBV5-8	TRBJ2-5	CASSPLTSGRPGYF
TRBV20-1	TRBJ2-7	CSASAGEQYF
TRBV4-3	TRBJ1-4	CASRSDRGNEKLFF
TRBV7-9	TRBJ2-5	CASSLAAQGHVETQYF
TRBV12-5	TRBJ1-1	CASGLATGGRTEAFF
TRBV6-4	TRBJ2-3	CASSESTGRTDTQYF
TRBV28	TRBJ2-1	CASSPAYTPFTSYNEQFF